This TCR beta chain comes out of a study of cytomegalovirus exposure and HLA in healthy donors. The overall study: Earlier results showed roughly 120 million unique TCR beta sequences derived from about 179 million T cells. General study points: Previously analyzed data showed that most TCR beta V segments were productive at a frequency of about 87% or about 30%. A missense variant in DCLRE1C was later tied to TCR beta V- and J-gene trimming.

V lost 9 bases, J lost 5 bases, and 17 bases lay in between. CDR3 size: 14 residues. Per germline, CDR1 MDHEN and CDR2 SYDVKM. It was with 60 Vbeta and 13 Jbeta primers that the PCR ran. Original methodology: Per a later analysis, the number of unique TCR beta chains was some 82 million, of which roughly 11 million were shared. Only in-frame clones appear in the TCRdb table, and some are missing; sequencing was by immunoSEQ multiplex PCR. The DNA gave D and trimming, while V, J and clone size come from that table. The data contain some 110,000 clones, around 68% of them singletons. Remarks on this clone: No antigen is known for it.

The sequenced sample consisted of PBMCs. The V call is TRBV28, the J call TRBJ2-1; tentatively, D is TRBD2 (7 bases). This TCR derives from a woman in her forties or fifties in good health and CMV-seropositive. The CDR3 here is CASSGGGGDNEQFF. The CDR3 DNA sequence: TGTGCCAGTAGCGGAGGAGGGGGGGACAATGAGCAGTTCTTC.